This T cell receptor beta chain was sequenced in a study of T cells in Graves' hyperthyroidism and ophthalmopathy. The CDR3 spans 18 residues. Looked up from germline, CDR1 is MNHEY and CDR2 is SVGEGT. With 6 bases clipped from V and 1 base from J, the junction kept 8 bases outside the gene matches. RNA transcripts yielded amplified TCR beta CDR3 regions. The HTBI primer set was used in a first-round RT-PCR of the TCR CDR3. TCRdb re-called the multiplex PCR reads through MiXCR, storing one row per CDR3 protein. The sample records some 140,000 distinct CDR3 sequences, around 21% being singletons. Preceding any ophthalmopathy symptoms, the blood sample dates from first hyperthyroidism diagnosis. At least ten counts were recorded for this clonotype.

Sequenced material: blood. The sequence came from a woman in her forties or fifties with Graves' hyperthyroidism that later progressed to Graves' ophthalmopathy. The chain links TRBV6-2 or TRBV6-3 to TRBJ2-3; TRBD2 matches 15 bases. CDR3 sequence (DNA): TGTGCCAGCAGCTCCGGGACTAGCGGGAGGATACGCACAGATACGCAGTATTTT. As protein: CASSSGTSGRIRTDTQYF.